One sample yielded the 14 T cell receptor beta chains listed below, sequenced in a study of T cells in Graves' hyperthyroidism and ophthalmopathy. It was RNA transcripts that yielded the amplified TCR beta CDR3 regions. The HTBI primer set served for first-round RT-PCR of the TCR CDR3. One entry per CDR3 protein results from TCRdb running MiXCR on the multiplex PCR reads. Seen here are about 350,000 distinct CDR3 sequences, about a sixth observed once, and the top ten hold roughly a sixth. Sequencing was done on a sample of blood. The receptors were gathered from a woman in her thirties or forties with Graves' ophthalmopathy.

The chain joins TRBV7-9 to TRBJ2-7; perhaps TRBD1 as D (6 bases). Germline lookup yields CDR1 SEHNR and CDR2 FQNEAQ (reference sequence). The CDR3 is 11 residues long. Deletions cut 10 bases from V and 2 bases from J, with 9 bases between. The CDR3 sequence is CAIGQTYEQYV. The CDR3 DNA is TGTGCCATAGGACAGACCTACGAGCAGTACGTC.

This clonotype was recorded many times. The chain has TRBV28 and TRBJ1-5; 7 bases are shared with TRBD1. The V gene's germline CDR1 is MDHEN and CDR2 SYDVKM. V lost 3 bases and J lost 3; bases outside the gene matches: 8. The CDR3 has 16 residues. The CDR3 DNA reads TGTGCCAGCAGTTTTATAGGGACAGTTCTCAATCAGCCCCAGCATTTT. It translates to CASSFIGTVLNQPQHF.

This clonotype was found many times. The chain couples TRBV11-2 to TRBJ2-5; TRBD1 might be the D (7 bases). CDR1 and CDR2 from the germline V gene are SGHAT and FQNNGV. This CDR3 is 15 amino acids long. The germline V and J ends were trimmed by 5 bases and 1 base, with 14 bases remaining between them. The CDR3 DNA sequence: TGTGCCAGCAGCGTCGCCAGGGGGGCCCAAGAGACCCAGTACTTC. As protein: CASSVARGAQETQYF.

This clonotype was counted many times. The chain uses TRBV9 and TRBJ1-1, with 8 bases aligning to TRBD1. Germline V gives CDR1 SGDLS, CDR2 YYNGEE. This CDR3 region has 16 residues. With 1 base clipped from V and 4 bases from J, the junction kept 9 bases outside the gene matches. This CDR3 is CASSVLSGGFSTEAFF. CDR3 in DNA: TGTGCCAGCAGCGTACTTTCAGGGGGCTTTAGCACTGAAGCTTTCTTT.

This clonotype has only a few counts. The chain uses TRBV5-1 and TRBJ2-2; 8 bases are shared with TRBD1. CDR1 SGHRS and CDR2 YFSETQ come from the germline V gene. The J segment lost 3 bases and the V segment lost 4 bases, leaving 8 bases of the junction unmatched. The length of the CDR3 is 16 residues. CDR3 coding DNA: TGCGCCAGCAGCAACGACAGGGGCCGGGACACCGGGGAGCTGTTTTTT. Translating it yields CASSNDRGRDTGELFF.

The sample holds many counts of this clonotype. The chain recombines TRBV7-8 with TRBJ2-7, with a possible D match to TRBD1 (6 bases). CDR3 length: 12 amino acids. The V gene lost 5 bases and the J gene lost 6 bases, with 11 bases spanning the gap. Germline-derived CDR1 and CDR2 are SGHVS and FQNEAQ. CDR3 sequence reads: CASSQGHLEQYF. CDR3 nucleotides: TGTGCCAGCAGCCAGGGACACCTCGAGCAGTACTTC.

This clonotype appeared many times. The chain combines TRBV6-5 with TRBJ2-5, with D unresolved. CDR1 MNHEY and CDR2 SVGAGI come from the germline V gene. V dropped 2 bases and J dropped 1 base, with 11 bases sitting between them. The CDR3 has 15 residues. The CDR3 DNA sequence: TGTGCCAGCAGTTACGCTAGGGCAGTCCAAGAGACCCAGTACTTC. It is translated as CASSYARAVQETQYF.

This clonotype was recorded many times. This rearrangement joins TRBV29-1 to TRBJ1-2; D call uncertain. This CDR3 is 13 amino acids long. V was cut by 4 bases and J by 2 bases, with 11 bases left in between. The germline V gene has CDR1 SQVTM and CDR2 ANQGSEA. In DNA, the CDR3 is TGCAGCGTTGGCGACCATGAGAACTATGGCTACACCTTC. Residues: CSVGDHENYGYTF.

The sample holds many counts of this clonotype. This chain joins TRBV29-1 and TRBJ1-1; no clear D. Per the germline V gene, CDR1 is SQVTM and CDR2 is ANQGSEA. This CDR3 spans 16 amino acids. The V and J ends lost 2 bases and 0 bases respectively, with 16 bases between them. The CDR3 DNA is TGCAGCGTTGAAAGGATTGATAACCTTTTGAACACTGAAGCTTTCTTT. Protein product: CSVERIDNLLNTEAFF. Looking up the rest from reference TRBV29-1 and TRBJ1-1 gives the full variable domain: SAVISQKPSRDICQRGTSLTIQCQVDSQVTMMFWYRQQPGQSLTLIATANQGSEATYESGFVIDKFPISRPNLTFSTLTVSNMSPEDSSIYLCSVERIDNLLNTEAFFGQGTRLTVV.

This chain uses TRBV28 with TRBJ2-3; D may be TRBD1 (5 bases). Germline V gene sequence: CDR1 MDHEN, CDR2 SYDVKM. This CDR3 has 16 residues. With 6 bases removed from V and 4 bases from J, the gap between germline ends came to 20 bases. CDR3: CASRGVTWGRSDTQYF. The CDR3 DNA reads as TGTGCCAGCAGAGGGGTGACGTGGGGAAGATCAGATACGCAGTATTTT.

This clonotype was detected ten times or more. The rearrangement joins TRBV19 to TRBJ1-3; D uncertain. The CDR3 is 13 amino acids. From germline, CDR1 is LNHDA and CDR2 SQIVND (reference sequence). Deletions cut 8 bases from V and 0 bases from J, with 8 bases between. The CDR3 DNA is TGTGCCAGTTGTCCCGACTCTGGAAACACCATATATTTT. This codes for CASCPDSGNTIYF.

Only a few counts were recorded for this clonotype. This chain uses TRBV9 with TRBJ1-4, with D tentatively TRBD1 (6 bases). The V end was cut by 6 bases, the J end by 7 bases, with 13 bases between. The germline gives CDR1 SGDLS, CDR2 YYNGEE. The CDR3 is 13 residues long. This CDR3 reads CASNTGSGEKLFF. In DNA form, the CDR3 reads TGTGCCAGCAACACAGGGTCGGGTGAAAAACTGTTTTTT.

As regards this clonotype: Its ends do not fully match the called genes, so a read error is possible. The chain joins TRBV6-5 to TRBJ2-5; the match to TRBD2 covers 8 bases. This CDR3 has 16 amino acids. Germline assignment: CDR1 MNHEY and CDR2 SVGAGI. The CDR3 DNA reads as TGTGCCAGCAGTTACGATGCTAGCGGGCCACAAGAGACTCAGTACTTC. Encoded protein: CASSYDASGPQETQYF.

This rearrangement joins TRBV6-4 to TRBJ1-1, with TRBD1 matching over 7 bases. Germline CDR1 MRHNA, CDR2 SNTAGT. The CDR3 contains 14 residues. Trimming cost V 6 bases and J 7 bases; bases outside gene matches: 11. This chain's CDR3 is CASRRQGGSGEAFF. CDR3 in DNA: TGTGCCAGCAGAAGACAGGGAGGGTCGGGTGAAGCTTTCTTT.